These T cell receptor beta chains were read from a single sample in a study of T cell responses to AZD1222 COVID-19 vaccine. TCRdb's table, derived via immunoSEQ multiplex PCR, lists solely in-frame clones and lacks some. The data hold about 150,000 clones, with over 85% observed a single time. Sequenced material: peripheral blood, taken on day 0 of AZD1222 vaccination. All receptors come from an adult in good health. CDR3s include the opening cysteine and the closing phenylalanine or tryptophan. Each record gives: V gene, J gene, clone size, D gene, CDR3 protein, CDR3 DNA. The D gene is left open where the match is weak. Clone size is not always given. Where it is, it says once, few, many or a class for expanded clones.

TRBV28	TRBJ2-7	-	-	CASSLMDGHTYEQYF	TGTGCCAGCAGTTTAATGGACGGACACACCTACGAGCAGTACTTC
TRBV7-9	TRBJ1-3	-	-	CASSSTDRNSGNTIYF	TGTGCCAGCAGCTCAACCGACAGGAACTCTGGAAACACCATATATTTT
TRBV30	TRBJ1-2	-	-	CAWSVMLGNYGYTF	TGTGCCTGGAGTGTAATGTTAGGGAACTATGGCTACACCTTC
TRBV5-6	TRBJ2-2	-	-	CASRAPTGELFF	TGTGCCAGCAGGGCCCCCACCGGGGAGCTGTTTTTT
TRBV19	TRBJ1-4	-	-	CASSTVGTNEKLFF	TGTGCCAGTAGTACGGTGGGAACTAATGAAAAACTGTTTTTT
TRBV11-3	TRBJ1-4	-	-	CASSHGGKGTNEKLFF	TGTGCCAGCAGCCACGGAGGGAAGGGAACTAATGAAAAACTGTTTTTT
TRBV10-3	TRBJ1-1	few	TRBD1	CAIMGQGISKAFF	TGTGCCATCATGGGACAGGGGATCAGTAAAGCTTTCTTT
TRBV6-6	TRBJ1-4	-	-	CASSLNEKLFF	TGTGCCAGCAGTTTAAATGAAAAACTGTTTTTT
TRBV6-2/TRBV6-3	TRBJ2-1	-	-	CASSYSRSYNEQFF	TGTGCCAGCAGTTACTCGCGGAGCTACAATGAGCAGTTCTTC
TRBV19	TRBJ1-4	-	TRBD1	CASSAPGQVNEKLFF	TGTGCCAGTAGTGCCCCGGGACAGGTTAATGAAAAACTGTTTTTT
TRBV27	TRBJ1-5	-	-	CASSLLSGGGQPQHF	TGTGCCAGCAGTTTATTGTCGGGGGGAGGTCAGCCCCAGCATTTT
TRBV7-9	TRBJ2-2	-	-	CASSFGRHTNTGELFF	TGTGCCAGCAGCTTCGGTAGACACACGAACACCGGGGAGCTGTTTTTT
TRBV5-1	TRBJ2-3	-	-	CASSLAYDTQYF	TGCGCCAGCAGCTTGGCCTACGATACGCAGTATTTT
TRBV30	TRBJ1-1	-	-	CAWSVRSEAFF	TGTGCCTGGAGTGTTCGGTCTGAAGCTTTCTTT
TRBV28	TRBJ1-5	once	-	CASSLDRSPWNQPQHF	TGTGCCAGCAGCCTTGACAGGTCCCCTTGGAATCAGCCCCAGCATTTT
TRBV6-5	TRBJ1-5	-	TRBD1	CASTTRGHSNQPQHF	TGTGCCAGCACAACCAGGGGGCATAGCAATCAGCCCCAGCATTTT
TRBV7-8	TRBJ1-2	-	TRBD1	CASSPDMTGRDYGYTF	TGTGCCAGCAGCCCCGACATGACAGGGCGCGACTATGGCTACACCTTC
TRBV6-2/TRBV6-3	TRBJ2-5	-	TRBD1	CASSQDRETQYF	TGTGCCAGCAGTCAGGACAGGGAGACCCAGTACTTC
TRBV28	TRBJ1-1	-	-	CASIEGGALMNTEAFF	TGTGCCAGCATCGAAGGGGGGGCCCTCATGAACACTGAAGCTTTCTTT
TRBV9	TRBJ2-3	-	TRBD2	CASSVAGGIRTDTQYF	TGTGCCAGCAGCGTAGCGGGAGGGATTAGGACAGATACGCAGTATTTT
TRBV30	TRBJ1-2	-	-	CAWSTGRDGYTF	TGTGCCTGGAGTACAGGGAGAGATGGCTACACCTTC
TRBV18	TRBJ1-6	once	-	CASSPPSERGSPLHF	TGTGCCAGCTCACCACCCTCTGAGCGGGGTTCACCCCTCCACTTT
TRBV28	TRBJ1-2	-	-	CASEADGYTF	TGTGCCAGCGAGGCCGATGGCTACACCTTC
TRBV28	TRBJ2-5	once	TRBD1	CASSSPPTGVLVTQYF	TGTGCCAGCAGTTCCCCCCCGACAGGGGTACTAGTGACCCAGTACTTC
TRBV15	TRBJ2-1	-	-	CATGGVSSYNEQFF	TGTGCCACCGGAGGAGTAAGCTCCTACAATGAGCAGTTCTTC
TRBV3-1/TRBV3-2	TRBJ2-1	-	TRBD2	CASSQEASGSSYNEQFF	TGTGCCAGCAGCCAAGAGGCTAGCGGGAGCTCCTACAATGAGCAGTTCTTC
TRBV6-1	TRBJ1-4	-	TRBD1	CASSEVTGGRPDEKLFF	TGTGCCAGCAGTGAAGTGACAGGGGGCCGCCCCGATGAAAAACTGTTTTTT
TRBV19	TRBJ1-5	few	-	CASSYRRGSNQPQHF	TGTGCCAGTAGTTACCGGCGTGGGAGCAATCAGCCCCAGCATTTT
TRBV4-3	TRBJ2-5	-	-	CASSQGTYQETQYF	TGCGCCAGCAGCCAAGGAACTTACCAAGAGACCCAGTACTTC
TRBV27	TRBJ1-6	-	-	CASSLWSGANSPLHF	TGTGCCAGCAGTTTATGGTCAGGGGCCAATTCACCCCTCCACTTT
TRBV9	TRBJ1-2	-	-	CASSVVGIYGYTF	TGTGCCAGCAGCGTAGTAGGGATCTATGGCTACACCTTC
TRBV6-5	TRBJ1-1	-	TRBD1	CASSRDRGRDTEAFF	TGTGCCAGCAGTCGGGACAGGGGGCGAGATACTGAAGCTTTCTTT
TRBV13	TRBJ2-1	-	TRBD1	CASLGTGARNEQFF	TGTGCCAGCTTAGGGACAGGGGCTCGTAATGAGCAGTTCTTC
TRBV5-1	TRBJ2-1	-	TRBD2	CASSPNLAGGYNEQFF	TGCGCCAGCAGCCCCAACCTAGCGGGAGGGTACAATGAGCAGTTCTTC
TRBV9	TRBJ1-1	-	-	CASGSPGRGTEAFF	TGTGCCAGCGGGTCACCGGGCCGAGGGACTGAAGCTTTCTTT
TRBV29-1	TRBJ1-1	once	-	CSVGITVNTEAFF	TGCAGCGTTGGGATAACCGTTAACACTGAAGCTTTCTTT
TRBV4-1	TRBJ1-1	-	TRBD1	CASSRFSGGYTEAFF	TGCGCCAGCAGCCGATTCTCAGGGGGATACACTGAAGCTTTCTTT
TRBV29-1	TRBJ1-2	-	-	CSVGTPGDGYTF	TGCAGCGTTGGGACACCCGGGGATGGCTACACCTTC
TRBV5-1	TRBJ1-4	once	-	CASSFSGPGRPATNEKLFF	TGCGCCAGCAGCTTTAGCGGGCCAGGGAGGCCTGCAACTAATGAAAAACTGTTTTTT
TRBV19	TRBJ2-3	-	-	CASSLGGMSHTQYF	TGTGCCAGTAGTCTGGGCGGGATGTCGCATACGCAGTATTTT
TRBV5-1	TRBJ1-1	-	-	CASSVLSSGANTEAFF	TGCGCCAGCAGCGTGCTATCATCGGGGGCCAACACTGAAGCTTTCTTT
TRBV10-3	TRBJ1-4	-	-	CAISETENGNEKLFF	TGTGCCATCAGTGAGACGGAGAACGGGAATGAAAAACTGTTTTTT
TRBV27	TRBJ1-6	-	-	CASSPRVSRDSPLHF	TGTGCCAGCAGTCCAAGGGTGTCGCGGGATTCACCCCTCCACTTT
TRBV3-1/TRBV3-2	TRBJ1-6	-	-	CASSQDRAGNSPLHF	TGTGCCAGCAGCCAAGATAGGGCGGGTAATTCACCCCTCCACTTT
TRBV3-1/TRBV3-2	TRBJ2-2	-	TRBD2	CASSHERTSGRNTGELFF	TGTGCCAGCAGCCACGAACGGACTAGCGGGCGGAACACCGGGGAGCTGTTTTTT